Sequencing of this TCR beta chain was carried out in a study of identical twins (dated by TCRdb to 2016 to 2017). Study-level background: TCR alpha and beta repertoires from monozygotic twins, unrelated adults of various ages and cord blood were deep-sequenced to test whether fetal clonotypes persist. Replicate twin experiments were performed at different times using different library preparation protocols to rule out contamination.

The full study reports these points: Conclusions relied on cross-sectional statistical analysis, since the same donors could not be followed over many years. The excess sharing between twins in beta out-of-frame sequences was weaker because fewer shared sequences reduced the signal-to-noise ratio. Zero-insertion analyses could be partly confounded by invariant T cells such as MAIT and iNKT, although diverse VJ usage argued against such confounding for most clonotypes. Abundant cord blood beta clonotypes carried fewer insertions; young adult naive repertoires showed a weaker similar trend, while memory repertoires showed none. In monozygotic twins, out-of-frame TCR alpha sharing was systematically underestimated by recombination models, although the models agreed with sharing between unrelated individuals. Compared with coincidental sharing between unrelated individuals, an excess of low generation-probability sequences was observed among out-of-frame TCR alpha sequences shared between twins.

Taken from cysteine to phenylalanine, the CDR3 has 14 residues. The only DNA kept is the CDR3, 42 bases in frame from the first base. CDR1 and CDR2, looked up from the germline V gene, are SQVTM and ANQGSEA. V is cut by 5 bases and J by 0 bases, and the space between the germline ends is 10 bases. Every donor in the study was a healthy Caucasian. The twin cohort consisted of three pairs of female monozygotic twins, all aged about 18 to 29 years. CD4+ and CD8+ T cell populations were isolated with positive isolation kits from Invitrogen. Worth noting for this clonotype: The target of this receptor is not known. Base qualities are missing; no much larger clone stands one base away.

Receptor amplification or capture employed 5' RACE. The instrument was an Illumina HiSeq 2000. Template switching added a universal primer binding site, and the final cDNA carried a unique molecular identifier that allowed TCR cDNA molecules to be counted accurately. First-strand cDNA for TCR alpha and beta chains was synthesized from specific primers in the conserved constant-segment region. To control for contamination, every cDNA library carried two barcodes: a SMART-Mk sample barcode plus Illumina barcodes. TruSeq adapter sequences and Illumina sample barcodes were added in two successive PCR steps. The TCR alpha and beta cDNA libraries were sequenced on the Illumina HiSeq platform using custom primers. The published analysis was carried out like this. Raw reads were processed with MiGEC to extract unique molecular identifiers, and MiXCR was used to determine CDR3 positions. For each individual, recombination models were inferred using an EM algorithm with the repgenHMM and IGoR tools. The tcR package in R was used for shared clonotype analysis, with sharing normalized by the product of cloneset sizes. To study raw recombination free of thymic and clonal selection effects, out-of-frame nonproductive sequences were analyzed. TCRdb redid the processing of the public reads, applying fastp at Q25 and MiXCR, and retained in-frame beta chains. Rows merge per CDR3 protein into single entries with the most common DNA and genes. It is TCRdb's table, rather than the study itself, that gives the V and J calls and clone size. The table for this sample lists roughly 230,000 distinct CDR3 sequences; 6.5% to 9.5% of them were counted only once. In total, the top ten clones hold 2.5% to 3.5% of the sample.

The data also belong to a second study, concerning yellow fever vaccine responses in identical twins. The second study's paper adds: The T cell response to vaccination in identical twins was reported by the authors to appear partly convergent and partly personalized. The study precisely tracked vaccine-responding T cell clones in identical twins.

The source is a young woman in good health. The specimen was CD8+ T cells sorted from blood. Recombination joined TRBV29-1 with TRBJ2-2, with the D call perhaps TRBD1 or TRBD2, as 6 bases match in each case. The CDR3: CSVRGDTNTGELFF. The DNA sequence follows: TGCAGCGTTCGCGGGGACACGAACACCGGGGAGCTGTTTTTT.